Below, one T cell receptor beta chain is given with its context. Germline V gene data show CDR1 as SGHNT and CDR2 as YYREEE (reference sequence). The CDR3 length is 14 residues. The junction had 8 bases not matched to a gene; V was cut back by 3 bases and J by 8 bases. The sample comes from a study of blood T cell repertoires in COVID-19. Turning to the study itself: Researchers got acute and convalescent COVID-19 samples from the United States, Italy and Spain.

The assay was immunoSEQ multiplex PCR, and TCRdb's table has in-frame clones only and misses some. This sample has 150,000 to 200,000 clones; roughly 89% occur once, and the top ten carry 0.62%. The sequence was obtained from a man in his fifties or sixties with acute or convalescent COVID-19. The V gene is TRBV5-4, the J gene TRBJ1-2, with 9 bases lining up with TRBD1. The sequencing input was peripheral blood. The CDR3: CASSSRDRVGGYTF. DNA of the CDR3: TGTGCCAGCAGCTCCCGGGACAGGGTAGGGGGCTACACCTTC.